This TCR beta chain was identified during a study of T cell changes during pregnancy in multiple sclerosis. CDR3 length equals 15 residues. V lost 0 bases and J lost 6; bases outside the gene matches: 5. The germline CDR1 and CDR2 sequences are SGHTA and FQGNSA. Data came from immunoSEQ multiplex PCR; TCRdb stores just in-frame clones and leaves some out. The sample lists fewer than 40,000 clones; roughly nine tenths were seen once. The J gene is TRBJ2-1, the V gene TRBV7-2; 7 bases map to TRBD2. This receptor was obtained from a female donor in good health, enrolled as a control in a pregnancy study. Sequencing was performed on CD4+ T cells from peripheral blood mononuclear cells, taken in the second trimester of pregnancy. The CDR3 nucleotides are TGTGCCAGCAGCTTAGCGGGAGGGAGGGGCAATGAGCAGTTCTTC. Translated: CASSLAGGRGNEQFF.